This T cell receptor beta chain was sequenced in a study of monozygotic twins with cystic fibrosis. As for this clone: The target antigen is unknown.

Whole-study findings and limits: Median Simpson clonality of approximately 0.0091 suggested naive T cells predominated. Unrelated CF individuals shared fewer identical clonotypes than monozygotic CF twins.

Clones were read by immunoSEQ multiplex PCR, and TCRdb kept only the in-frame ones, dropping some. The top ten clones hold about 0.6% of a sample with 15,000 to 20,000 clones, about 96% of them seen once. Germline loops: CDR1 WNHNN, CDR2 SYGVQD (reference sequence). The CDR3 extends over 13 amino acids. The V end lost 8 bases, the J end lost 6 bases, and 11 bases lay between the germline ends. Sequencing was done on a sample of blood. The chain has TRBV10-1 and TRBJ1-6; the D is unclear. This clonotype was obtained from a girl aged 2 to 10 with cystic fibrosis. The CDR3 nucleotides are TGCGCCAGCTCAGCAAGGTCTAATTCACCCCTCCACTTT. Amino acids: CASSARSNSPLHF.